This T cell receptor beta chain stems from a study of blood T cell repertoires in COVID-19. Original handling: Counts of nucleated cells, estimated from reference gene primer amplification, were obtained. Profiled with immunoSEQ multiplex PCR; TCRdb holds only in-frame clones, not every one. The D gene and trimming were derived from the DNA, and the V and J assignments and clone size from that table. The data contain tens of thousands of clones, around 87% of them singletons. The J segment lost 5 bases and the V segment lost 3 bases, leaving 10 bases of the junction unmatched. CDR3 length: 15 amino acids. Per the germline V gene, CDR1 is GTSNPN and CDR2 is SVGIG (reference sequence).

Material: peripheral blood. The chain recombines TRBV30 with TRBJ1-1; 9 positions match TRBD1. The TCR was taken from a man in his fifties or sixties with active COVID-19. CDR3 sequence: CAWRTPGQGWTEAFF. As DNA, the CDR3 is TGTGCCTGGAGGACCCCAGGACAGGGGTGGACTGAAGCTTTCTTT.